These 22 T cell receptor beta chains were all obtained from the same sample, sequenced in a study of T cells in Graves' hyperthyroidism and ophthalmopathy. RNA transcripts were the template for amplifying TCR beta CDR3 regions. During a first-round RT-PCR of the TCR CDR3, the HTBI primer set was used. TCRdb used MiXCR to reprocess the multiplex PCR reads, holding one entry per CDR3 protein. Of 550,000 to 650,000 distinct CDR3 sequences listed, around 13% were seen once; the top ten hold more than 4.5%. Sequenced: blood. The receptors come from a woman in her thirties with Graves' hyperthyroidism that later progressed to Graves' ophthalmopathy.

A remark on this clonotype: A much larger clone lies one base from this, so it may be a read error. The chain couples TRBV5-1 to TRBJ1-2; D call uncertain. Trimming removed 4 bases at V and 5 bases at J, with 12 bases between. The germline V gene has CDR1 SGHRS and CDR2 YFSETQ. The CDR3 has 13 amino acids. CDR3 DNA sequence: TGCGCCAGCAGCGCGGGGATGTTATATGGCTACACCTTC. This translates into CASSAGMLYGYTF.

This clonotype was found many times. The chain uses TRBV4-3 and TRBJ2-3, with 10 bases that match TRBD2. V gave up 3 bases and J gave up 1 base; unmatched junction bases: 13. The germline CDR1 and CDR2 sequences are LGHNA and YSLEER. CDR3 length equals 19 residues. The CDR3 coding sequence is TGCGCCAGCAGCCACCGACTAGCGGGTCACCCGATGGGCACAGATACGCAGTATTTT. Protein sequence: CASSHRLAGHPMGTDTQYF.

The rearrangement joins TRBV19 to TRBJ2-5; a weak D match, TRBD2 (5 bases). V lost 3 bases and J lost 1, with 12 bases in between. In germline, CDR1 is LNHDA, CDR2 SQIVND (reference sequence). The CDR3 loop spans 15 amino acids. The CDR3, as DNA: TGTGCCAGTAGTATTGCCGGACGGGGCCAAGAGACCCAGTACTTC. Protein sequence: CASSIAGRGQETQYF.

The chain has TRBV19 and TRBJ2-1; 11 bases are a match to TRBD2. V dropped 4 bases and J dropped 15; count of bases not matched to a gene: 14. The germline V gene has CDR1 LNHDA and CDR2 SQIVND (reference sequence). The CDR3 is 15 amino acids. CDR3 sequence reads: CASSTPSASGRRGFF. CDR3 bases: TGTGCCAGTAGTACCCCCTCGGCTAGCGGGAGGCGGGGGTTCTTC.

The J gene is TRBJ2-5, the V gene TRBV7-3; TRBD2 matches at 7 bases. Germline CDR1 SGHTA, CDR2 FQGTGA. The J segment lost 2 bases and the V segment lost 5 bases, leaving 5 bases of the junction unmatched. The CDR3 is 14 amino acids. Here the CDR3 DNA reads TGTGCCAGCAGCCCGACTAGCAGGCAAGAGACCCAGTACTTC. Its translation is CASSPTSRQETQYF.

CDR3 in DNA: TGTGCCAGCAGTGGACCGGACAGTTCTAATGAAAAACTGTTTTTT. Its protein product is CASSGPDSSNEKLFF. The chain is built from TRBV12-3 or TRBV12-4 and TRBJ1-4, with D tentatively TRBD1 (6 bases). The V end lost 5 bases, the J end lost 3 bases, and 13 bases lay between the germline ends. CDR3 length: 15 amino acids.

This clonotype was found a few times. The chain is built from TRBV11-2 and TRBJ2-7; a weak D match, TRBD2 (6 bases). The CDR3 is made up of 15 amino acids. Germline loops: CDR1 SGHAT, CDR2 FQNNGV. V dropped 4 bases and J dropped 1 base, with 14 bases sitting between them. The CDR3 region is CASSSPLEGSYEQYF. Written as DNA, the CDR3 is TGTGCCAGCAGCTCCCCCCTGGAGGGATCCTACGAGCAGTACTTC.

At least ten counts were recorded for this clonotype. V and J are TRBV6-1 and TRBJ1-1, with 7 bases that match TRBD1. CDR1 is MNHNS and CDR2 is SASEGT in the germline V gene. Trimming took 8 bases from V and 0 from J; bases not matched to a gene: 3. The CDR3 contains 13 residues. The chain's CDR3 is CASLGQMNTEAFF. In nucleotides, the CDR3 is TGTGCCAGCCTGGGACAGATGAACACTGAAGCTTTCTTT.

Notes on this clonotype: A much larger clone lies one base from this, so it may be a read error. The V call is TRBV19, the J call TRBJ1-4, with D perhaps TRBD1 (6 bases). Germline V lookup: CDR1 LNHDA, CDR2 SQIVND (reference sequence). The CDR3 is 15 residues long. The CDR3 DNA follows: TGTACCAGTAGTATAGGCCAGGGGATAATGGTAAAACTGTTTTTT. It translates to CTSSIGQGIMVKLFF.

There are many counts of this clonotype. The chain recombines TRBV19 with TRBJ2-5, with D unresolved. The length of the CDR3 is 13 residues. The germline V gene encodes CDR1 LNHDA and CDR2 SQIVND (reference sequence). Trimming cost V 3 bases and J 2 bases, with 7 bases left between them. The DNA of the CDR3 is TGTGCCAGTAGTATGGGTCTTCAAGAGACCCAGTACTTC. This sequence encodes CASSMGLQETQYF.

The sample holds a few counts of this clonotype. The V call is TRBV29-1, the J call TRBJ1-2, with 7 bases lining up with TRBD1. Germline-derived CDR1 and CDR2 are SQVTM and ANQGSEA. Trimming cost V 4 bases and J 2 bases; bases outside gene matches: 4. This CDR3 region has 13 residues. Here the CDR3 DNA reads TGCAGCGTTGGAACAGGGGAGAACTATGGCTACACCTTC. It encodes CSVGTGENYGYTF.

This clonotype was seen at least ten times. For the CDR3, the DNA is TGCGCCAGCAGCCAAGGGGTCGGAGGGTCTAAAAACTATGGCTACACCTTC. Amino acid sequence: CASSQGVGGSKNYGYTF. The chain recombines TRBV4-3 with TRBJ1-2; D is undetermined. Deletions cut 1 base from V and 2 bases from J, with 17 bases between. Germline V gene sequence: CDR1 LGHNA, CDR2 YSLEER. This CDR3 has 17 amino acids.

This clonotype was seen many times. The gene calls are TRBV20-1 and TRBJ1-4; no clear D. Germline-derived CDR1 and CDR2 are DFQATT and SNEGSKA (reference sequence). V lost 6 bases and J 5 bases, leaving 16 bases between the germline ends. The length of the CDR3 is 14 residues. The CDR3 protein is CSAPEAPENEKLFF. DNA for the CDR3: TGCAGTGCCCCAGAGGCCCCGGAGAATGAAAAACTGTTTTTT.

This clonotype was detected ten times or more. The chain recombines TRBV20-1 with TRBJ1-1; D is possibly TRBD1 (5 bases). Per the germline V gene, CDR1 is DFQATT and CDR2 is SNEGSKA (reference sequence). The CDR3 is made up of 13 amino acids. Trimming shortened V by 7 bases and J by 0 bases, and 12 bases separated the two germline ends. The CDR3 DNA reads as TGCAGTGTTGTAAGACAGCTGAACACTGAAGCTTTCTTT. This encodes CSVVRQLNTEAFF.

CDR3 in amino acids: CASSLEGANTYEQYF. The DNA for the CDR3 is TGTGCCAGCAGCTTAGAGGGGGCGAATACCTACGAGCAGTACTTC. The V call is TRBV11-2, the J call TRBJ2-7, with D possibly matching TRBD1 (6 bases). V was pared by 0 bases and J by 2 bases, with 11 bases between. This CDR3 spans 15 amino acids. Per the germline V gene, CDR1 is SGHAT and CDR2 is FQNNGV.

The rearrangement links TRBV20-1 to TRBJ2-7; 14 bases line up with TRBD2. The germline V gene encodes CDR1 DFQATT and CDR2 SNEGSKA (reference sequence). V lost 6 bases and J lost 0; bases outside the gene matches: 13. CDR3 length: 18 amino acids. CDR3 sequence reads: CSATRLAGGFMSSYEQYF. The CDR3 nucleotides are TGCAGTGCAACCAGACTAGCGGGAGGGTTTATGAGCTCCTACGAGCAGTACTTC.

In its sample, this clonotype was seen many times. The rearrangement links TRBV9 to TRBJ2-5; D unclear. The CDR3 sequence is 12 residues long. V gave up 2 bases and J gave up 5 bases, with 7 bases separating them. Germline V gene lookup returns CDR1 SGDLS and CDR2 YYNGEE. CDR3 sequence reads: CASSVDRETQYF. CDR3 DNA: TGTGCCAGCAGCGTTGATCGTGAGACCCAGTACTTC.

This clonotype was observed many times. This sequence joins TRBV6-1 and TRBJ1-1; D is possibly TRBD1 (5 bases). Trimming removed 6 bases at V and 0 bases at J, with 14 bases between. CDR1 is MNHNS, CDR2 SASEGT, per germline. This CDR3 spans 15 amino acids. CDR3 sequence (DNA): TGTGCCAGCAGGACCGGGACGGCCTTGAACACTGAAGCTTTCTTT. This translates into CASRTGTALNTEAFF.

This clonotype was recorded many times. V and J are TRBV10-1 and TRBJ2-5; 9 nucleotides agree with TRBD2. Germline lookup yields CDR1 WNHNN and CDR2 SYGVQD (reference sequence). The junction had 4 bases not matched to a gene; V was cut back by 5 bases and J by 6 bases. This CDR3 is built from 13 residues. The CDR3 DNA reads TGCGCCAGCAGTATCGCGGGAGGGCAGACCCAGTACTTC. Protein sequence: CASSIAGGQTQYF.

This clonotype was picked up many times. This rearrangement joins TRBV10-3 to TRBJ2-7; 7 positions agree with TRBD2. The CDR3 runs to 12 residues. Germline V gene lookup returns CDR1 ENHRY and CDR2 SYGVKD. J gave up 1 base and V 10 bases, and 4 bases lay outside the gene matches. The CDR3 DNA sequence: TGTGCCACCGTGGGGGGGTCCTACGAGCAGTACTTC. This encodes CATVGGSYEQYF.

On this clonotype itself: Given a much more abundant clone one base away, this may be a read error. The chain carries TRBV12-3 or TRBV12-4 and TRBJ2-1, with D tentatively TRBD1 or TRBD2 (5 bases each). CDR3 size: 13 residues. The V and J ends lost 3 bases and 9 bases respectively, with 12 bases between them. This chain's CDR3 is CASSFRYGGEQFF. The CDR3 DNA follows: TGTGCCAGCAGTTTCCGGTATGGGGGTGAGCAGTTCTTC.

This clonotype was detected ten times or more. Mismatch with germline at one junction end may stem from a read error. This chain uses TRBV18 with TRBJ2-7; D is possibly TRBD1 (6 bases). This CDR3 has 13 residues. CDR1 is KGHSH and CDR2 is LQKENI in the germline V gene. CDR3 sequence: CASSRTASYEQYF. CDR3 in DNA: TGCGCCAGCAGCAGGACAGCCTCCTACGAGCAGTACTTC.